This TCR beta chain was sequenced during a study of shared clonotypes between healthy human individuals. About the research overall: CD4 naive and memory got three plates each, CD8 naive two, CD8 memory one. Study-wide results and limits: Even with large depth, rarefaction showed that sorted-subset sequencing was incomplete. Specimens sampled were limited to blood, with tissue repertoires likely differing.

Sequencing used immunoSEQ multiplex PCR; TCRdb keeps in-frame clones, though not all of them. The data contain 2 million or so clones, roughly 96% of them singletons. V shed 3 bases and J shed 0 bases, with 12 bases lying between them. Germline loops: CDR1 MDHEN, CDR2 SYDVKM. The CDR3 has 16 residues. Points on this clone: The antigen is not known. Other DNA sequences in this sample translate to the same CDR3.

This clonotype was sampled from a man between 18 and 35 years old in good health. The rearrangement uses TRBV28 and TRBJ1-5; no reliable D call. Specimen: naive CD4+ T cells sorted from blood. Indicated subset: CD45RA+ positively selected. This chain's CDR3 is CASSFQVIVSNQPQHF. The CDR3 DNA reads as TGTGCCAGCAGTTTTCAGGTCATCGTTAGCAATCAGCCCCAGCATTTT.